Listed here is a single TCR beta chain. Its specificity is unknown. Sequenced with the Oncomine TCR Beta short-read assay was DNA taken from cultured CD4+ T cells. TCRdb redid the calling of the PCR reads with MiXCR, one entry per CDR3 protein. The sample has approximately 20,000 distinct CDR3 sequences, roughly half seen once. This entry is derived from a study of vaccination and CD4 T cells after COVID-19. On the study more broadly: The convalescent group had six males, four females, seven Caucasians, two Asians, one multiracial.

The CDR3 length is 14 residues. Trimming took 6 bases from V and 0 from J, leaving 12 bases between them. Treatment indicated: roughly 11-day PBMC culture with coronavirus spike peptide pools or control peptides (ViraFEST assay). Convalescent patients tested SARS-CoV-2 PCR positive from March to December 2020, before Alpha, Beta and Delta emerged. Sequenced: CD4+ T cells from blood, cultured in vitro. The source is a human donor who had recovered from COVID-19. The gene calls are TRBV12-3 or TRBV12-4 and TRBJ2-7; D uncertain. CDR3 sequence reads: CASSSSVNSYEQYF. CDR3 DNA: TGTGCCAGCAGCTCCTCCGTAAACTCCTACGAGCAGTACTTC.